Below are 18 T cell receptor beta chains sequenced from a single sample in a study of cytomegalovirus exposure and HLA in healthy donors. Primers included in the PCR were 60 Vbeta and 13 Jbeta primers. The data were produced by immunoSEQ multiplex PCR, yet TCRdb's version contains in-frame clones alone and is incomplete. The sample holds 95,000 to 150,000 clones, about 84% seen once. The specimen was PBMCs. Receptors originate from a young man in good health and CMV-seropositive.

Only a few counts were recorded for this clone. In DNA, the CDR3 is TGTGCCAGCAGCTTAGTAGCACTAGCGGGGGGACCCACAGATACGCAGTATTTT. This encodes CASSLVALAGGPTDTQYF. This chain joins TRBV7-2 and TRBJ2-3; 12 bases align to TRBD2. Germline V gene lookup returns CDR1 SGHTA and CDR2 FQGNSA. The CDR3 loop spans 18 amino acids. V was clipped by 1 base and J by 2 bases; unmatched bases: 7.

The rearrangement links TRBV10-3 to TRBJ1-1; D might be TRBD1 (6 bases). The CDR3 is made up of 15 amino acids. Deletions cut 3 bases from V and 1 base from J, with 12 bases between. Germline loops: CDR1 ENHRY, CDR2 SYGVKD. CDR3: CAISDHMDRNTEAFF. The CDR3, as DNA: TGTGCCATCAGTGACCATATGGACAGGAACACTGAAGCTTTCTTT.

The chain links TRBV7-2 to TRBJ1-5; 8 nucleotides line up with TRBD1. V shed 5 bases, J shed 7 bases, and the junction held 7 bases outside the gene matches. The germline gives CDR1 SGHTA, CDR2 FQGNSA. This CDR3 has 14 amino acids. Here the CDR3 DNA reads TGTGCCAGCAGCACCTCAGGGGGCGGCCAGCCCCAGCATTTT. It encodes CASSTSGGGQPQHF.

This chain joins TRBV4-1 and TRBJ2-2; D might be TRBD1 (5 bases). Trimming took 4 bases from V and 7 from J, leaving 13 bases between them. This CDR3 is built from 14 residues. Germline CDR1 and CDR2: MGHRA and YSYEKL. CDR3 bases: TGCGCCAGCAGCCTCAGGGAAGTCAGCGGGGAGCTGTTTTTT. Amino acids: CASSLREVSGELFF.

The chain is built from TRBV11-2 and TRBJ2-7, with a weak D call TRBD2 (5 bases). The CDR3 consists of 16 residues. Between the trimmed V and J ends, which lost 4 bases and 3 bases, there was a span of 19 bases. Germline CDR1 and CDR2: SGHAT and FQNNGV. DNA of the CDR3: TGTGCCAGCAGCTCGTGGCTGAGGGCCGTTAACTACGAGCAGTACTTC. This encodes CASSSWLRAVNYEQYF.

This chain links TRBV30 with TRBJ2-1; 10 nucleotides line up with TRBD2. V dropped 0 bases and J dropped 14; count of bases not matched to a gene: 4. CDR1 is GTSNPN and CDR2 is SVGIG in the germline V gene (reference sequence). The CDR3 length is 12 residues. CDR3 nucleotides: TGTGCCTGGAGTGTCACTAGCGGGAAAGAGTTCTTC. Residues: CAWSVTSGKEFF.

In this sample, this clone turned up a few times. The V call is TRBV7-8, the J call TRBJ2-1; 14 positions agree with TRBD2. V lost 4 bases to trimming and J lost 0 bases; unmatched junction nucleotides: 14. CDR3 length: 21 residues. Germline loops: CDR1 SGHVS, CDR2 FQNEAQ. CDR3 nucleotide sequence: TGTGCCAGCAGCTCCTTACCCGGACTAGCGGGAGGCCCGAGCTCCTACAATGAGCAGTTCTTC. As protein: CASSSLPGLAGGPSSYNEQFF.

The chain has TRBV6-1 and TRBJ1-5; no firm D call. Trimming took off 2 bases at V and 1 base at J, with 6 bases between the two ends. Germline CDR1 is MNHNS and CDR2 is SASEGT. The CDR3 totals 14 residues. The CDR3 sequence is CASSERSSNQPQHF. DNA of the CDR3: TGTGCCAGCAGTGAACGTAGCAGCAATCAGCCCCAGCATTTT.

The CDR3 spells CASSSKQQLSYEQYF. CDR3 nucleotides: TGTGCCAGCAGCAGTAAACAGCAACTCTCCTACGAGCAGTACTTC. The gene calls are TRBV6-6 and TRBJ2-7; D remains ambiguous. The germline V and J ends were trimmed by 6 bases and 0 bases, with 15 bases remaining between them. Germline CDR1 and CDR2: MNHNY and SVGAGI (reference sequence). This CDR3 has 15 amino acids.

The CDR3 DNA reads as TGTGCCAGCAGCAGGACAGGGGACGGGACCGGGGAGCTGTTTTTT. It is translated as CASSRTGDGTGELFF. V usage is TRBV6-5 and J usage is TRBJ2-2; the match to TRBD1 covers 9 bases. With V trimmed by 6 bases and J by 5 bases, 7 bases remained unmatched. Germline CDR1 and CDR2: MNHEY and SVGAGI. The CDR3 length is 15 residues.

This chain uses TRBV7-2 with TRBJ2-5, with 8 positions matching TRBD2. The CDR3 spans 15 residues. V shed 5 bases and J 5 bases; nucleotides not matched to a gene: 10. The germline CDR1 and CDR2 sequences are SGHTA and FQGNSA. The CDR3 loop reads CASSPLGGRSETQYF. CDR3 nucleotides: TGTGCCAGCAGCCCACTGGGCGGGAGGTCGGAGACCCAGTACTTC.

This chain joins TRBV27 and TRBJ2-1, with TRBD1 matching over 12 bases. In germline, CDR1 is MNHEY, CDR2 SMNVEV (reference sequence). The CDR3 extends over 14 amino acids. The ends lost 6 bases at V and 9 bases at J; junction bases unmatched: 6. In DNA, the CDR3 is TGTGCCAGCAGCCGGGACAGGGGGCGTGGTGAGCAGTTCTTC. Its protein product is CASSRDRGRGEQFF.

This chain joins TRBV2 and TRBJ2-7, with D perhaps matching TRBD2 (6 bases). CDR3 length: 13 amino acids. Looked up from germline, CDR1 is SNHLY and CDR2 is FYNNEI. V was trimmed by 6 bases and J by 3 bases, leaving 12 bases between them. The DNA of the CDR3 is TGTGCCAGCAGCGGGGGAGATAGCTACGAGCAGTACTTC. This gives the protein CASSGGDSYEQYF.

The rearrangement joins TRBV7-9 to TRBJ1-2, with TRBD1 matching 8 bases. The CDR3 loop spans 14 amino acids. Trimming took 5 bases from V and 5 from J; bases not matched to a gene: 7. Germline CDR1 reads SEHNR; CDR2 reads FQNEAQ (reference sequence). CDR3 nucleotide sequence: TGTGCCAGCAGCCAAATCCGGACAGGGTATGGCTACACCTTC. Its protein product is CASSQIRTGYGYTF. Full variable domain (outside the CDR3, taken from reference TRBV7-9 and TRBJ1-2): DTGVSQNPRHKITKRGQNVTFRCDPISEHNRLYWYRQTLGQGPEFLTYFQNEAQLEKSRLLSDRFSAERPKGSFSTLEIQRTEQGDSAMYLCASSQIRTGYGYTFGSGTRLTVV.

V gene TRBV7-9 combines with J gene TRBJ1-2; D remains ambiguous. Looked up from germline, CDR1 is SEHNR and CDR2 is FQNEAQ (reference sequence). V was shortened by 0 bases and J by 2 bases, with 4 bases between the two germline ends. This CDR3 is 13 amino acids long. DNA for the CDR3: TGTGCCAGCAGCTTAGCCGGGAACTATGGCTACACCTTC. The encoded protein is CASSLAGNYGYTF.

The chain carries TRBV27 and TRBJ2-2, with D possibly being TRBD2 (6 bases). Germline loops: CDR1 MNHEY, CDR2 SMNVEV (reference sequence). V lost 3 bases and J 5 bases, leaving 16 bases between the germline ends. This CDR3 has 16 amino acids. CDR3 region: CASSFRVAGGTGELFF. The CDR3 DNA follows: TGTGCCAGCAGTTTTAGGGTCGCTGGGGGGACCGGGGAGCTGTTTTTT.

The chain joins TRBV2 to TRBJ1-5; D perhaps matches TRBD1 (5 bases). Germline CDR1 is SNHLY and CDR2 is FYNNEI. This CDR3 has 15 residues. The V gene lost 6 bases and the J gene lost 3 bases, with 15 bases spanning the gap. CDR3 nucleotides: TGTGCCAGCAGGGAGGGCAGGGTGACCAATCAGCCCCAGCATTTT. It specifies CASREGRVTNQPQHF.

The rearrangement joins TRBV7-7 to TRBJ2-7, with D unresolved. CDR1 SSHAT and CDR2 FNYEAQ come from the germline V gene (reference sequence). The CDR3 sequence is 13 residues long. V was shortened by 0 bases and J by 6 bases, with 9 bases between the two germline ends. CDR3 coding DNA: TGTGCCAGCAGCTTAGCCGGAAACAGCGAGCAGTACTTC. Its translation is CASSLAGNSEQYF.